This paragraph covers one T cell receptor (beta chain) sequence. The target antigen is unknown. This CDR3 has 11 amino acids. CDR1 is SEHNR, CDR2 FQNEAQ, per germline (reference sequence). Germline trimming cut 6 bases from V and 9 bases from J; bases unmatched to any gene: 2. 13 Jbeta primers and 60 Vbeta primers were used for the PCR. TCRdb's copy holds only in-frame clones and misses some; the assay was immunoSEQ multiplex PCR. The sample includes approximately 220,000 clones, roughly 79% seen only once; the top ten take 1.5% to 2%. The sample comes from a study of cytomegalovirus exposure and HLA in healthy donors. Notes on the study in general: Reports indicated that the classifier achieved high specificity and sensitivity in diagnosing cytomegalovirus status. Within the data, a cluster of highly shared sequence variants was likely a sequencing artifact. As a later analysis showed, a missense DCLRE1C variant was linked to trimming of TCR beta V- and J-genes.

Sequencing input: PBMCs. The chain recombines TRBV7-9 with TRBJ2-1; 7 nucleotides align to TRBD2. The source is a male donor in good health and CMV-seronegative. The CDR3 DNA is TGTGCCAGCAGGTCGGGGGGTGAGCAGTTCTTC. Residues: CASRSGGEQFF.